This entry describes one TCR beta chain. The junction shows a germline mismatch at one end, possibly a read error. The CDR3 covers 14 residues. The V gene's germline CDR1 is LNHDA and CDR2 SQIVND (reference sequence). The data derive from a study of blood T cell repertoires in COVID-19. Study in general: Samples came from the United States, Italy and Spain, spanning acute and convalescent COVID-19. Nucleic acid was either cDNA or gDNA, and it came from T cells, B-cell-depleted T cells, or PBMCs.

Per the authors' pipeline: Amplified reference gene primers provided the basis for estimating nucleated cell counts. Only in-frame clones appear in the TCRdb table, and some are missing; sequencing was by immunoSEQ multiplex PCR. V, J and clone size are taken as reported in that table, and D and trimming were inferred from the DNA itself. The sample holds some 64,000 clones, around 90% seen once. The clonotype comes from a man between 50 and 59 years old with active COVID-19. Sequenced material: peripheral blood. V usage is TRBV19 and J usage is TRBJ1-3; D unclear. Here the CDR3 reads CASSTRVSGNTIYF. In DNA, the CDR3 is TGTGCCAGTAGTACACGGGTCTCTGGTAACACCATATATTTT. Full variable domain (missing parts from reference TRBV19 and TRBJ1-3): DGGITQSPKYLFRKEGQNVTLSCEQNLNHDAMYWYRQDPGQGLRLIYYSQIVNDFQKGDIAEGYSVSREKKESFPLTVTSAQKNPTAFYLCASSTRVSGNTIYFGEGSWLTVV.